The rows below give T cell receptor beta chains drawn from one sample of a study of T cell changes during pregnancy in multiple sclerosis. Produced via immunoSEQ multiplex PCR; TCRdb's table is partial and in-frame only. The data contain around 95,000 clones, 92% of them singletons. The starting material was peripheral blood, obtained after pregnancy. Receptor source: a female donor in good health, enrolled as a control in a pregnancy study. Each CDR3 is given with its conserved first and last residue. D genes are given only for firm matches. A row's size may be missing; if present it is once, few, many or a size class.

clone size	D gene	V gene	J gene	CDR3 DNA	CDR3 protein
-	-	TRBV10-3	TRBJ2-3	TGTGCCTTACGCCCGGTAAGCACAGATACGCAGTATTTT	CALRPVSTDTQYF
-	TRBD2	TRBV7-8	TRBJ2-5	TGTGCCAGCAGCCCACCCCATGCGGGAGTTAAGACCCAGTACTTC	CASSPPHAGVKTQYF
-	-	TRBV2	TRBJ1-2	TGTGCCAGCAGTGAAGCGCGGAACAGGGAAGTGGGCTACACCTTC	CASSEARNREVGYTF
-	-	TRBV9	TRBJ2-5	TGTGCCAGCAGCCCCACCAGGGGACGAGAGACCCAGTACTTC	CASSPTRGRETQYF
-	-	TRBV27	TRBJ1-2	TGTGCCAGCAGCTTGGGGGGCGGGGGGAGGTGGTATGGCTACACCTTC	CASSLGGGGRWYGYTF
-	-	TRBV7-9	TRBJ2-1	TGTGCCAGCAGCTTAGGGGGGTGGGGACACACCAAACCTGGGCAGTTCTTC	CASSLGGWGHTKPGQFF
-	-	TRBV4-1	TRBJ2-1	TGCGCCAGCAGCCAAGTTAATAGCTTCGGTTCCCCTCACAATGAGCAGTTCTTC	CASSQVNSFGSPHNEQFF
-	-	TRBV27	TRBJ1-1	TGTGCCAGCAGTGCCCCAGAGAACACTGAAGCTTTCTTT	CASSAPENTEAFF
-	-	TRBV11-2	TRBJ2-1	TGTGCCAGCAGCTTATCTTTGGGGCGGGATGGGAAAAGCAATGAGCAGTTCTTC	CASSLSLGRDGKSNEQFF
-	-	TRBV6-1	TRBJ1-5	TGTGCCAGCAGGCCGTTGGGCGCCTTCAATCAGCCCCAGCATTTT	CASRPLGAFNQPQHF
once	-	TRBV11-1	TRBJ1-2	TGTGCCAGCAGCTTACCGGAAGGGGCTGGCCGATACACCTTC	CASSLPEGAGRYTF
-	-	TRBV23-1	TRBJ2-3	TGCGCCAGCAGTCGACAGCGGGACAGGCACACAGATACGCAGTATTTT	CASSRQRDRHTDTQYF
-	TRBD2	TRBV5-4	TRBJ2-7	TGTGCCAGCAGCTCGGCGGGGGGCGAGACCTACGAGCAGTACTTC	CASSSAGGETYEQYF
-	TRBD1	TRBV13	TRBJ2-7	TGTGCCAGCAGGCCATTTACAGGGGACATACCCTACGAGCAGTACTTC	CASRPFTGDIPYEQYF